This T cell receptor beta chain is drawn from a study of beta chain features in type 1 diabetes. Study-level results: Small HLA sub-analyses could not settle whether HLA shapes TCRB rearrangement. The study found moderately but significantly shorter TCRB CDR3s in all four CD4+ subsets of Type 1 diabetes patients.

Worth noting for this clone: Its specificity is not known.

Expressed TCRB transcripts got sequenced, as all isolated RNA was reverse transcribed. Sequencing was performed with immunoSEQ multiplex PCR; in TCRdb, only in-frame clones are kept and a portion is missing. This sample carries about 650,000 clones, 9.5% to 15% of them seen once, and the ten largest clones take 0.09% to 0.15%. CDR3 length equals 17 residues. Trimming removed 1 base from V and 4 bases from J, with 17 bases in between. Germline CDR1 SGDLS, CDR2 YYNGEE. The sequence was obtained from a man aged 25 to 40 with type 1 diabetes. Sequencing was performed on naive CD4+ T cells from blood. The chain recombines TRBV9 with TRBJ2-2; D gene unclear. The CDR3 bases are TGTGCCAGCAGCGTAAGTGGGAACTACCGAATCACCGGGGAGCTGTTTTTT. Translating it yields CASSVSGNYRITGELFF.